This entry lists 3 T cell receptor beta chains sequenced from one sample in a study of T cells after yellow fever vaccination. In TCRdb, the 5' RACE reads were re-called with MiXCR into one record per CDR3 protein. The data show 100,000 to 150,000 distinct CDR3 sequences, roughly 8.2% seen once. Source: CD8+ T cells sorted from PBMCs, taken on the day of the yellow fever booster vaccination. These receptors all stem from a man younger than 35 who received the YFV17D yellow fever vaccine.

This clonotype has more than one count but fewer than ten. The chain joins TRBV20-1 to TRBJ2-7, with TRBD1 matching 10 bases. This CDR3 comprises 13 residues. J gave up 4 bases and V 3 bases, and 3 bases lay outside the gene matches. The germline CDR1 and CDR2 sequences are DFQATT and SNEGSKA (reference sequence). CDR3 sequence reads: CSARGQGLYEQYF. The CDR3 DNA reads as TGCAGTGCTAGGGGACAGGGGCTATACGAGCAGTACTTC.

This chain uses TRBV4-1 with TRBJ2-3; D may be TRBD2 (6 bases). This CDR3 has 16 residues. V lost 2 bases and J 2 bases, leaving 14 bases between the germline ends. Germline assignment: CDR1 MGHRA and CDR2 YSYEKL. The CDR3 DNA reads TGCGCCAGCAGCCAACAACTCGGACTATTCACAGATACGCAGTATTTT. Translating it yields CASSQQLGLFTDTQYF.

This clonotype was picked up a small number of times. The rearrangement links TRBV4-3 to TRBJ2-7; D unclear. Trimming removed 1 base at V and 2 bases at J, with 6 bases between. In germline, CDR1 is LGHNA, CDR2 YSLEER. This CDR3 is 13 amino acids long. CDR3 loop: CASSQVLAYEQYF. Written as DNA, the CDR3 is TGCGCCAGCAGCCAAGTTCTAGCCTACGAGCAGTACTTC.